The T cell receptor beta chain described here comes from a study of T cells after somatic rescue of genetic block. The V gene's germline CDR1 is MDHEN and CDR2 SYDVKM. V lost 5 bases and J lost 0, with 8 bases in between. The CDR3 is 13 residues long. Generated by immunoSEQ multiplex PCR, the TCRdb table keeps only in-frame clones and is missing some. This table holds more than 65,000 clones, roughly 93% found once. The TCR originated in a man aged 30 to 45. Source material: peripheral blood mononuclear cells (PBMCs). V is TRBV28 and J is TRBJ2-7, with D unclear. CDR3 region: CASSRPASYEQYF. As DNA, the CDR3 is TGTGCCAGCAGTCGGCCAGCCTCCTACGAGCAGTACTTC.